Listed below are T cell receptor beta chains from one sample, sequenced in a study of neurological immune-mediated disorders. One entry per CDR3 protein results from TCRdb running MiXCR on the 5' RACE reads. Here the sample spans over 35,000 distinct CDR3 sequences, roughly 13% being singletons. The sequenced sample consisted of PBMCs. These receptor sequences come from a female donor in good health. The CDR3 runs from the conserved cysteine through the conserved F or W. D genes are given only for firm matches. Where a row states a size, it is once, few, many or the class of an expanded clone; other rows omit it.

j_call v_call clone_size d_call cdr3_aa cdr3_nt
TRBJ2-3 TRBV24-1 many NA CATSSGGPAQYF TGTGCCACCAGTTCCGGGGGGCCGGCGCAGTATTTT
TRBJ1-1 TRBV19 many NA CASRLGTAGYTEAFF TGTGCCAGTAGGTTGGGGACGGCGGGGTACACTGAAGCTTTCTTT
TRBJ1-1 TRBV4-2 many TRBD1 CASSPDRAPNTEAFF TGTGCCAGCAGCCCAGACAGGGCCCCGAACACTGAAGCTTTCTTT
TRBJ1-5 TRBV5-6 many NA CASSLRGSNQPQHF TGTGCCAGCAGCTTGCGGGGTAGCAATCAGCCCCAGCATTTT
TRBJ2-7 TRBV2 many TRBD1 CATQKDRVSYEQYF TGTGCCACCCAGAAGGACAGGGTATCCTACGAGCAGTACTTC
TRBJ1-1 TRBV12-3/TRBV12-4 many NA CASSVGENTEAFF TGTGCCAGCAGTGTAGGGGAAAACACTGAAGCTTTCTTT
TRBJ2-2 TRBV4-2 many NA CASSHGDGTGELFF TGTGCCAGCAGCCATGGCGACGGGACCGGGGAGCTGTTTTTT
TRBJ2-7 TRBV11-2 medium-sized TRBD2 CASSLDSGGTLYEQYF TGTGCCAGCAGCTTAGATAGCGGGGGGACCTTATACGAGCAGTACTTC
TRBJ1-2 TRBV5-1 few NA CASSLRQENGYTF TGCGCCAGCAGCTTGAGACAGGAGAATGGCTACACCTTC
TRBJ2-1 TRBV29-1 many NA CSVLVKGNNEQFF TGCAGCGTTTTGGTCAAGGGGAACAATGAGCAGTTCTTC
TRBJ1-4 TRBV5-1 many TRBD1 CASSLGQGYEKLFF TGCGCCAGCAGCTTGGGACAGGGGTACGAAAAACTGTTTTTT
TRBJ2-7 TRBV5-1 many NA CASSLVLNEQYF TGCGCCAGCAGCTTGGTACTCAACGAGCAGTACTTC
TRBJ2-2 TRBV29-1 few NA CSVRRRDPTGELFF TGCAGCGTTCGGCGGAGGGACCCCACCGGGGAGCTGTTTTTT
TRBJ2-3 TRBV20-1 many NA CSARVPWRGRNTDTQYF TGCAGTGCTAGAGTCCCCTGGCGGGGGCGAAACACAGATACGCAGTATTTT
TRBJ1-1 TRBV5-1 many NA CASSLSGGLVFF TGCGCCAGCAGCTTGTCTGGCGGCTTGGTGTTCTTT
TRBJ2-5 TRBV4-1 many NA CASSQGARGSVGKTQYF TGCGCCAGCAGCCAAGGGGCACGGGGATCAGTGGGAAAGACCCAGTACTTC
TRBJ1-3 TRBV20-1 many TRBD1 CSLQGTGNTIYF TGCAGTCTACAGGGGACTGGAAACACCATATATTTT
TRBJ1-2 TRBV2 many TRBD1 CASSDGTANDAYGYTF TGTGCCAGCAGTGACGGGACAGCCAACGATGCCTATGGCTACACCTTC
TRBJ2-3 TRBV18 NA NA CASSPLADTQYF TGTGCCAGCTCACCACTAGCAGATACGCAGTATTTT
TRBJ1-6 TRBV5-1 many NA CASSLVDRGPGALHF TGCGCCAGCAGCTTGGTGGACCGAGGTCCCGGGGCCCTCCACTTT
TRBJ2-7 TRBV5-1 many TRBD1 CASSWTGNSYEQYF TGCGCCAGCAGCTGGACAGGAAACTCCTACGAGCAGTACTTC
TRBJ2-3 TRBV20-1 many NA CSLRKTDTQYF TGCAGCCTACGAAAGACAGATACGCAGTATTTT
TRBJ1-2 TRBV6-5 many NA CASSRQVLNYGYTF TGTGCCAGCAGTCGACAGGTCCTCAACTATGGCTACACCTTC
TRBJ1-6 TRBV5-1 many TRBD1 CASSLLDRGNSPLHF TGCGCCAGCAGCTTGTTGGACAGGGGTAATTCACCCCTCCACTTT
TRBJ1-1 TRBV5-1 many NA CASSLEIGQNTEAFF TGCGCCAGCAGCTTGGAGATTGGACAGAACACTGAAGCTTTCTTT
TRBJ2-1 TRBV5-6 many NA CASSLMALAVSSYNEQFF TGTGCCAGCAGCTTAATGGCCTTGGCGGTCTCCTCCTACAATGAGCAGTTCTTC
TRBJ2-7 TRBV29-1 many NA CSVVATAYEQYF TGCAGCGTTGTTGCTACAGCCTACGAGCAGTACTTC
TRBJ2-7 TRBV5-1 many NA CASSFGLPYEQYF TGCGCCAGCAGCTTCGGTCTTCCCTACGAGCAGTACTTC
TRBJ2-1 TRBV7-3 few NA CASSLIPGLSSYNEQFF TGTGCCAGCAGCTTAATCCCAGGGCTGAGCTCCTACAATGAGCAGTTCTTC
TRBJ1-4 TRBV4-2 many NA CASRGRRTNEKLFF TGTGCCAGCCGCGGGAGGCGGACTAATGAAAAACTGTTTTTT
TRBJ1-4 TRBV30 NA NA CAWSSGARATNEKLFF TGTGCCTGGAGTTCGGGGGCGCGGGCAACTAATGAAAAACTGTTTTTT
TRBJ1-5 TRBV20-1 many TRBD1 CSATARTGGSQPQHF TGCAGTGCTACAGCACGGACAGGGGGCTCTCAGCCCCAGCATTTT
TRBJ1-4 TRBV6-6 many TRBD1 CASSNRGNEKLFF TGTGCCAGCAGCAACAGGGGGAATGAAAAACTGTTTTTT
TRBJ1-4 TRBV15 many TRBD1 CATKTGVHEKLFF TGTGCCACCAAGACAGGGGTTCATGAAAAACTGTTTTTT
TRBJ2-1 TRBV7-2 many NA CASSRDSVEQFF TGTGCCAGCAGCCGGGATAGCGTGGAGCAGTTCTTC
TRBJ1-1 TRBV14 many NA CASSQEAHMNTEAFF TGTGCCAGCAGCCAAGAGGCTCATATGAACACTGAAGCTTTCTTT
TRBJ2-2 TRBV7-3 many NA CASSLIETGELFF TGTGCCAGCAGCTTAATCGAGACCGGGGAGCTGTTTTTT
TRBJ2-1 TRBV7-8 many TRBD2 CASSLQPRLAGVSGEQFF TGTGCCAGCAGCTTACAACCAAGGCTAGCGGGAGTTAGCGGTGAGCAGTTCTTC
TRBJ1-1 TRBV4-3 NA NA CASSLSTDRNTEAFF TGCGCCAGCAGCCTCTCAACGGACAGGAACACTGAAGCTTTCTTT
TRBJ2-1 TRBV6-5 many TRBD2 CASTSGGLLSYNEQFF TGTGCCTCTACTAGCGGGGGGCTTCTCTCCTACAATGAGCAGTTCTTC
TRBJ2-7 TRBV6-2/TRBV6-3 many NA CASRRTGGNYEQYF TGTGCCAGCAGGCGGACCGGGGGAAACTACGAGCAGTACTTC
TRBJ1-3 TRBV6-5 many NA CASSYSSGNTIYF TGTGCCAGCAGTTACAGCTCTGGAAACACCATATATTTT
TRBJ2-1 TRBV6-1 many NA CASSEAMGVVDEQFF TGTGCCAGCAGTGAAGCGATGGGGGTCGTCGATGAGCAGTTCTTC
TRBJ2-1 TRBV27 NA NA CSSSFERPYNEQFF TGTTCCAGCAGTTTTGAGCGGCCCTACAATGAGCAGTTCTTC
TRBJ1-1 TRBV5-1 many NA CASRKGGGLNTEAFF TGCGCCAGCAGAAAGGGCGGGGGCTTGAACACTGAAGCTTTCTTT
TRBJ1-1 TRBV29-1 many NA CSVAGLGLVMNTEAFF TGCAGCGTTGCAGGGCTGGGCCTCGTAATGAACACTGAAGCTTTCTTT
TRBJ2-7 TRBV7-2 many NA CASSLAGFSYEQYF TGTGCCAGCAGCTTAGCCGGGTTCTCCTACGAGCAGTACTTC
TRBJ2-3 TRBV20-1 many TRBD2 CSADGLAGGTDTQYF TGCAGTGCTGACGGACTAGCGGGAGGTACAGATACGCAGTATTTT
TRBJ1-1 TRBV29-1 many NA CSVKNTEAFF TGCAGCGTTAAGAACACTGAAGCTTTCTTT
TRBJ1-1 TRBV12-3/TRBV12-4 many NA CASSTKGRTEAFF TGTGCCAGCAGTACTAAAGGGAGGACTGAAGCTTTCTTT
TRBJ2-3 TRBV20-1 many TRBD2 CSARVTSGGPGDTQYF TGCAGTGCTAGGGTGACTAGCGGGGGGCCAGGGGATACGCAGTATTTT
TRBJ2-3 TRBV3-1 few NA CASSQEQGIADTQYF TGTGCCAGCAGCCAAGAACAGGGTATAGCAGATACGCAGTATTTT
TRBJ2-5 TRBV5-1 many TRBD2 CASSPGASGSGETQYF TGCGCCAGCAGCCCCGGGGCTAGCGGGAGCGGAGAGACCCAGTACTTC
TRBJ1-2 TRBV15 many NA CATSRRRGNDYGYTF TGTGCCACCAGCAGACGTAGGGGGAACGACTATGGCTACACCTTC
TRBJ2-1 TRBV20-1 NA NA CSADRHRSGEQFF TGCAGTGCTGACCGGCACAGGTCGGGGGAACAGTTCTTC
TRBJ1-6 TRBV6-5 many NA CASSYHSASEGSPLHF TGTGCCAGCAGTTACCATTCCGCGTCCGAAGGTTCACCCCTCCACTTT
TRBJ2-7 TRBV7-7 few NA CASSPGARAEQYF TGTGCTAGCAGCCCCGGGGCGCGGGCCGAGCAGTACTTC
TRBJ2-2 TRBV5-1 many NA CASSAAGTANTGELFF TGCGCCAGCAGCGCGGCCGGGACGGCGAACACCGGGGAGCTGTTTTTT
TRBJ2-1 TRBV10-3 many TRBD1 CAISGDRVSSYNEQFF TGTGCCATCAGTGGAGACAGGGTTAGCTCCTACAATGAGCAGTTCTTC